This passage covers 26 T cell receptor beta chains from one sample sequenced in a study of blood T cell repertoires in COVID-19 (dated by TCRdb to 2018 to 2020). Library creation used the immunoSEQ multiplex PCR assay. Not all clones reach the TCRdb copy of this immuneACCESS table, which keeps in-frame sequences only. Checked studies attribute under half of the gap to unresolved V genes and leave the rest unexplained. The sample table lists roughly 300,000 clones, 84% of them with a count of one. The ten largest clones take up more than 1.1% of the sample. Input material: peripheral blood. All receptors derive from a human donor with COVID-19, enrolled during active disease. The donor label of this sample is uncertain.

This clone was recorded once. The gene calls are TRBV19 and TRBJ1-5; D unclear. V was shortened by 6 bases and J by 3 bases, with 15 bases between the two germline ends. This CDR3 comprises 15 residues. CDR1 is LNHDA, CDR2 SQIVND, per germline (reference sequence). The CDR3: CASSRLGGDNQPQHF. The CDR3, as DNA: TGTGCCAGTAGCCGATTAGGAGGAGACAATCAGCCCCAGCATTTT.

The V call is TRBV2, the J call TRBJ2-7; D possibly corresponds to TRBD1 (6 bases). Germline lookup yields CDR1 SNHLY and CDR2 FYNNEI. There are 14 residues in the CDR3. V lost 6 bases and J 2 bases, leaving 14 bases between the germline ends. In DNA, the CDR3 is TGTGCCAGCAGGCCCGGAACAGGGACCTACGAGCAGTACTTC. Amino acid sequence: CASRPGTGTYEQYF.

The chain is built from TRBV11-3 and TRBJ2-3; a weak D match, TRBD2 (5 bases). The V end was cut by 2 bases, the J end by 3 bases, with 12 bases between. Germline CDR1 reads SGHNT; CDR2 reads YENEEA. CDR3 length: 15 residues. The CDR3 nucleotides read TGTGCCAGCAGCTTATGGGGAGTTGGGACAGATACGCAGTATTTT. Its protein is CASSLWGVGTDTQYF.

The chain is built from TRBV11-1 and TRBJ2-3, with a tentative D call TRBD2 (6 bases). The germline V gene has CDR1 SGHAT and CDR2 FQDESV (reference sequence). V lost 5 bases and J 0 bases, leaving 12 bases between the germline ends. The CDR3 runs 15 residues. The CDR3 loop reads CASSAGPASTDTQYF. In DNA form, the CDR3 reads TGTGCCAGCAGCGCGGGACCAGCCAGCACAGATACGCAGTATTTT. Looking up the rest from reference TRBV11-1 and TRBJ2-3 gives the full variable domain: EAEVAQSPRYKITEKSQAVAFWCDPISGHATLYWYRQILGQGPELLVQFQDESVVDDSQLPKDRFSAERLKGVDSTLKIQPAELGDSAMYLCASSAGPASTDTQYFGPGTRLTVL.

The V call is TRBV30, the J call TRBJ1-1; no reliable D call. From germline, CDR1 is GTSNPN and CDR2 SVGIG (reference sequence). This CDR3 spans 15 amino acids. Trimming pared 0 bases from V and 4 bases from J, leaving 15 bases between. In DNA, the CDR3 is TGTGCCTGGAGTGTCTCAGGTGCGGAGGGCACTGAAGCTTTCTTT. Amino acids: CAWSVSGAEGTEAFF.

J is TRBJ2-2 and V is TRBV5-6; the match to TRBD1 covers 8 bases. Germline loops: CDR1 SGHDT, CDR2 YYEEEE. Losses at the gene ends were 0 bases for V and 7 bases for J; bases not matched to a gene: 11. The CDR3 is made up of 17 amino acids. CDR3 region: CASSLALQGAYSGELFF. The CDR3 DNA sequence: TGTGCCAGCAGCTTGGCCCTCCAGGGGGCGTATAGCGGGGAGCTGTTTTTT.

The chain employs TRBV9 and TRBJ1-1; 11 bases map to TRBD1. The CDR3 is made up of 15 amino acids. V trimming: 6 bases; J trimming: 10 bases; junction bases outside the gene matches: 14. Germline assignment: CDR1 SGDLS and CDR2 YYNGEE. The CDR3 spells CASTRTGGQAGVAFF. CDR3 in DNA: TGTGCCAGCACGAGGACAGGGGGCCAGGCCGGTGTAGCTTTCTTT. Using reference TRBV9 and TRBJ1-1 for the parts outside the CDR3, the full variable domain is DSGVTQTPKHLITATGQRVTLRCSPRSGDLSVYWYQQSLDQGLQFLIQYYNGEERAKGNILERFSAQQFPDLHSELNLSSLELGDSALYFCASTRTGGQAGVAFFGQGTRLTVV.

The rearrangement joins TRBV25-1 to TRBJ2-7, with 7 bases lining up with TRBD1. From germline, CDR1 is MGHDK and CDR2 SYGVNS. The CDR3 runs 14 residues. With 6 bases clipped from V and 7 bases from J, the junction kept 12 bases outside the gene matches. The CDR3 region is CASRDGQALKEQYF. The CDR3 bases are TGTGCCAGCAGGGACGGACAGGCGCTGAAGGAGCAGTACTTC.

The V gene is TRBV3-1 (or the pseudogene TRBV3-2), the J gene TRBJ2-2; 8 positions agree with TRBD2. From germline, CDR1 is LGHDT and CDR2 YNNKEL (reference sequence). J lost 2 bases, V lost 4 bases, and 12 bases had no gene match. The CDR3 extends over 18 amino acids. The CDR3 is CASSPPGGGSLNTGELFF. CDR3 DNA sequence: TGTGCCAGCAGCCCTCCCGGGGGGGGGTCCCTCAACACCGGGGAGCTGTTTTTT.

This clone was detected once. This chain joins TRBV4-1 and TRBJ2-2, with TRBD2 matching over 9 bases. CDR1 MGHRA and CDR2 YSYEKL come from the germline V gene. Trimming removed 1 base from V and 1 base from J; junction bases left unmatched: 4. This CDR3 has 17 residues. CDR3 loop: CASSQGNSGRNTGELFF. The CDR3 DNA reads as TGCGCCAGCAGCCAAGGAAATAGCGGGAGGAACACCGGGGAGCTGTTTTTT.

The chain joins TRBV9 to TRBJ1-6; the match to TRBD1 covers 7 bases. After removal of 3 bases from V and 4 bases from J, the junction contained 7 bases not matched to a gene. The CDR3 contains 16 residues. Germline CDR1 reads SGDLS; CDR2 reads YYNGEE. The CDR3 DNA reads as TGTGCCAGCAGCGGTCAGGGGGACGCATATAATTCACCCCTCCACTTT. It encodes CASSGQGDAYNSPLHF.

The V call is TRBV7-9, the J call TRBJ2-6; D uncertain. Trimming pared 3 bases from V and 0 bases from J, leaving 9 bases between. This CDR3 is built from 16 residues. CDR1 SEHNR and CDR2 FQNEAQ come from the germline V gene (reference sequence). The CDR3 loop is CASSFLQYSGANVLTF. The CDR3, as DNA: TGTGCCAGCAGCTTCCTACAGTACTCTGGGGCCAACGTCCTGACTTTC.

The rearrangement uses TRBV4-3 and TRBJ2-5; 7 bases map to TRBD1. V was clipped by 2 bases and J by 2 bases; unmatched bases: 2. The V gene's germline CDR1 is LGHNA and CDR2 YSLEER. This CDR3 is 14 amino acids long. The CDR3 DNA is TGCGCCAGCAGCCAAAACAGGGGTCAAGAGACCCAGTACTTC. Protein sequence: CASSQNRGQETQYF.

The gene calls are TRBV11-2 and TRBJ2-2, with a possible D match to TRBD2 (6 bases). CDR3 length: 14 residues. The germline V gene has CDR1 SGHAT and CDR2 FQNNGV. Trimming stripped 5 bases from V and 7 bases from J, with 14 bases between. The CDR3 here is CASSRAGRSGELFF. For the CDR3, the DNA is TGTGCCAGCAGCCGAGCAGGGAGGAGCGGGGAGCTGTTTTTT. Full variable domain (remainder filled in from reference TRBV11-2 and TRBJ2-2): EAGVAQSPRYKIIEKRQSVAFWCNPISGHATLYWYQQILGQGPKLLIQFQNNGVVDDSQLPKDRFSAERLKGVDSTLKIQPAKLEDSAVYLCASSRAGRSGELFFGEGSRLTVL.

CDR3 sequence (DNA): TGTGCCAGCAGCTTAAAAGCGGGAGTAGGGAAAAACATTCAGTACTTC. As protein: CASSLKAGVGKNIQYF. The V call is TRBV7-9, the J call TRBJ2-4, with 8 bases matching TRBD2. With V trimmed by 2 bases and J by 4 bases, 7 bases remained unmatched. This CDR3 has 16 amino acids. The V gene's germline CDR1 is SEHNR and CDR2 FQNEAQ (reference sequence).

The J gene is TRBJ2-3, the V gene TRBV9; possibly TRBD1 for D (5 bases). The V end was cut by 2 bases, the J end by 0 bases, with 10 bases between. The CDR3 runs 15 residues. In germline, CDR1 is SGDLS, CDR2 YYNGEE. The CDR3 DNA is TGTGCCAGCAGCGTTGATGGGGCCAGCACAGATACGCAGTATTTT. Its protein is CASSVDGASTDTQYF.

In DNA form, the CDR3 reads TGTGCCAGCAGCTTGAGACAGGGCTATGAAAAACTGTTTTTT. The encoded protein is CASSLRQGYEKLFF. V usage is TRBV5-6 and J usage is TRBJ1-4; the match to TRBD1 covers 7 bases. From germline, CDR1 is SGHDT and CDR2 YYEEEE. The CDR3 totals 14 residues. J lost 6 bases, V lost 1 base, and 3 bases had no gene match.

The chain employs TRBV5-1 and TRBJ2-3; a weak D match, TRBD2 (6 bases). Germline V CDR1 and CDR2: SGHRS, YFSETQ. Trimming removed 0 bases at V and 3 bases at J, with 8 bases between. This CDR3 is 14 amino acids long. The CDR3 sequence: CASSLGDSTDTQYF. CDR3 coding DNA: TGCGCCAGCAGCTTGGGGGACTCAACAGATACGCAGTATTTT.

The chain has TRBV21-1 and TRBJ2-1; the table's D call, TRBD2, was not checked against the DNA. TRBV21-1 is listed as a pseudogene. This CDR3 spans 12 amino acids. CDR3 in amino acids: CASSRRGNEQFF. In nucleotides, the CDR3 is TGTGCCAGCAGCCGCAGAGGCAATGAGCAGTTCTTC.

This clone was recorded a few times. This sequence joins TRBV3-1 (or the pseudogene TRBV3-2) and TRBJ1-2; TRBD1 aligns across 7 bases. Germline V gene sequence: CDR1 LGHDT, CDR2 YNNKEL (reference sequence). Trimming at V came to 6 bases and at J to 0 bases, leaving 10 bases not matched to a gene. The CDR3 consists of 16 residues. This CDR3 reads CASSLRTGPPNYGYTF. CDR3 DNA sequence: TGTGCCAGCAGTCTCCGGACAGGCCCACCTAACTATGGCTACACCTTC.

The chain has TRBV9 and TRBJ1-6; TRBD1 is a possible D gene (6 bases). CDR3 length: 15 amino acids. Germline lookup yields CDR1 SGDLS and CDR2 YYNGEE. Trimming took 6 bases from V and 7 from J, leaving 17 bases between them. CDR3 loop: CASTVDRLGNSPLHF. The DNA for the CDR3 is TGTGCCAGCACCGTGGACAGACTCGGGAATTCACCCCTCCACTTT.

This CDR3 is CASSLGQGARNEQFF. The CDR3, as DNA: TGCGCCAGCAGCTTGGGGCAGGGGGCTAGGAATGAGCAGTTCTTC. The V call is TRBV5-1, the J call TRBJ2-1; 8 bases are shared with TRBD1. The CDR3 runs 15 residues. Germline V gene lookup returns CDR1 SGHRS and CDR2 YFSETQ. V lost 0 bases, J lost 7 bases, and 6 bases stayed unmatched.

This clone was seen only a few times. CDR3 sequence reads: CASSSMAGLQETQYF. The CDR3 DNA reads as TGCGCCAGCAGCTCAATGGCGGGCCTCCAAGAGACCCAGTACTTC. The V call is TRBV5-1, the J call TRBJ2-5; D might be TRBD2 (5 bases). The V gene's germline CDR1 is SGHRS and CDR2 YFSETQ. The V gene lost 3 bases and the J gene lost 1 base, with 13 bases spanning the gap. The CDR3 is 15 residues long.

This clone appeared once. The gene calls are TRBV4-1 and TRBJ2-7; 13 bases agree with TRBD2. V dropped 3 bases and J dropped 2; count of bases not matched to a gene: 1. This CDR3 region has 15 residues. Germline CDR1 MGHRA, CDR2 YSYEKL. CDR3 sequence reads: CASSQGLAGPYEQYF. CDR3 nucleotide sequence: TGCGCCAGCAGCCAGGGACTAGCGGGACCCTACGAGCAGTACTTC.

The V and J genes are TRBV30 and TRBJ1-2, with D perhaps TRBD1 (5 bases). V lost 4 bases to trimming and J lost 7 bases, with 16 bases between them. The CDR3 is 13 amino acids. The germline gives CDR1 GTSNPN, CDR2 SVGIG (reference sequence). The CDR3 reads CAWTTWQGGGYTF. The CDR3 DNA reads TGTGCCTGGACAACTTGGCAGGGAGGTGGCTACACCTTC.

The chain links TRBV19 to TRBJ2-2; 10 bases map to TRBD2. This CDR3 comprises 17 residues. In germline, CDR1 is LNHDA, CDR2 SQIVND (reference sequence). With 1 base clipped from V and 4 bases from J, the junction kept 6 bases outside the gene matches. CDR3 region: CASSIGWASGSTGELFF. The CDR3 bases are TGTGCCAGTAGTATAGGGTGGGCTAGCGGGAGCACCGGGGAGCTGTTTTTT.